This passage covers 26 T cell receptor beta chains from one sample sequenced in a study of CD8+ T cells in alopecia areata. Sequencing templates came from extracted RNA that was reverse transcribed into cDNA. TCRdb's copy holds only in-frame clones and misses some; the assay was immunoSEQ multiplex PCR. The profile shows some 110,000 clones, about three fifths of them singletons. Specified treatment: oral pan-JAK inhibitor, 5-10 mg twice daily. Material: CD8+ T cells sorted from blood, obtained at week 4, from a patient treated with tofacitinib. All receptors come from a human donor with alopecia areata.

Written as DNA, the CDR3 is TGCAGCGTTGGGACAGGGTCCTACAATGAGCAGTTCTTC. This translates into CSVGTGSYNEQFF. This chain links TRBV29-1 with TRBJ2-1, with 8 bases fitting TRBD1. Germline V gene sequence: CDR1 SQVTM, CDR2 ANQGSEA. J gave up 1 base and V 4 bases, and 0 bases lay outside the gene matches. CDR3 length equals 13 residues.

V usage is TRBV7-8 and J usage is TRBJ1-2, with D possibly matching TRBD1 (5 bases). Trimming took off 3 bases at V and 0 bases at J, with 14 bases between the two ends. The CDR3 runs 16 residues. CDR1 and CDR2 from the germline V gene are SGHVS and FQNEAQ. The CDR3 sequence is CASSLKPGGANYGYTF. The CDR3 DNA is TGTGCCAGCAGCTTGAAGCCCGGGGGAGCTAACTATGGCTACACCTTC.

V gene TRBV7-9 combines with J gene TRBJ2-5, with TRBD1 identical over 8 bases. The CDR3 is 17 amino acids. Germline loops: CDR1 SEHNR, CDR2 FQNEAQ (reference sequence). V dropped 1 base and J dropped 2; count of bases not matched to a gene: 9. The CDR3 sequence: CASSLGGRDRTQETQYF. The CDR3 DNA follows: TGTGCCAGCAGCTTAGGGGGCCGGGACAGGACTCAAGAGACCCAGTACTTC.

This chain links TRBV9 with TRBJ2-3; weak D call: TRBD2 (6 bases). The CDR3 loop spans 17 amino acids. The germline V gene encodes CDR1 SGDLS and CDR2 YYNGEE. Trimming removed 3 bases from V and 5 bases from J, with 22 bases in between. The CDR3 nucleotides read TGTGCCAGCAGCGCAAGCACCACTAGCTTCGTCGGAGATACGCAGTATTTT. It specifies CASSASTTSFVGDTQYF.

This chain joins TRBV5-6 and TRBJ2-1, with TRBD2 matching 8 bases. The CDR3 is made up of 15 amino acids. The J segment lost 4 bases and the V segment lost 2 bases, leaving 5 bases of the junction unmatched. Germline CDR1 reads SGHDT; CDR2 reads YYEEEE. The CDR3 DNA sequence: TGTGCCAGCAGCTTTCCGGGGGGGAAGTACAATGAGCAGTTCTTC. Amino acid sequence: CASSFPGGKYNEQFF.

CDR3 in DNA: TGTGCCAGCAGCTCCGACAGGGACCACGAGCAGTACTTC. It encodes CASSSDRDHEQYF. The chain has TRBV5-6 and TRBJ2-7, with 7 bases that match TRBD1. The CDR3 totals 13 residues. V lost 3 bases, J lost 5 bases, and 5 bases stayed unmatched. Germline V lookup: CDR1 SGHDT, CDR2 YYEEEE.

V gene TRBV29-1 combines with J gene TRBJ2-5; D remains ambiguous. This CDR3 region has 13 residues. The V gene lost 3 bases and the J gene lost 4 bases, with 12 bases spanning the gap. The germline V gene has CDR1 SQVTM and CDR2 ANQGSEA. DNA for the CDR3: TGCAGCGTTGATCTAGGTTTTCGAGAGACCCAGTACTTC. Translated: CSVDLGFRETQYF.

The chain uses TRBV29-1 and TRBJ2-7; 7 nucleotides agree with TRBD1. Germline loops: CDR1 SQVTM, CDR2 ANQGSEA. CDR3 length: 13 amino acids. V lost 2 bases, J lost 7 bases, and 8 bases stayed unmatched. CDR3 in DNA: TGCAGCGTTGAACAGGGGGTTTGTCGAGAGCAGTACTTC. Translated, it gives CSVEQGVCREQYF.

The CDR3 sequence: CASSEAEQYF. The CDR3 DNA is TGTGCCAGCAGTGAAGCCGAGCAGTACTTC. The chain uses TRBV25-1 and TRBJ2-7, with no clear D. The CDR3 has 10 amino acids. Trimming removed 2 bases from V and 6 bases from J, with 2 bases in between. Per germline, CDR1 MGHDK and CDR2 SYGVNS.

This clone appeared a single time. The gene calls are TRBV4-3 and TRBJ2-7; D may match TRBD1 or TRBD2 (5 bases each). The germline V gene encodes CDR1 LGHNA and CDR2 YSLEER. There are 17 residues in the CDR3. The V gene lost 1 base and the J gene lost 5 bases, with 21 bases spanning the gap. CDR3 bases: TGCGCCAGCAGCCAAGGTACAGGTGGGGCCTCGAGGGACGAGCAGTACTTC. Amino acid sequence: CASSQGTGGASRDEQYF.

This clone appeared a few times. The chain is built from TRBV7-2 and TRBJ2-7; 12 bases are shared with TRBD2. This CDR3 spans 15 amino acids. V was clipped by 5 bases and J by 6 bases; unmatched bases: 8. Germline CDR1 is SGHTA and CDR2 is FQGNSA. The CDR3 DNA sequence: TGTGCCAGCAGCCGACTAGCGGGGGCCAACTCCGAGCAGTACTTC. Its translation: CASSRLAGANSEQYF.

This clone was recorded a few times. The chain employs TRBV13 and TRBJ2-7; perhaps TRBD2 as D (5 bases). Germline V gene data show CDR1 as PRHDT and CDR2 as FYEKMQ (reference sequence). The CDR3 is made up of 13 amino acids. V was trimmed by 3 bases and J by 9 bases, leaving 15 bases between them. CDR3 in amino acids: CASSFIGVSVQYF. CDR3 in DNA: TGTGCCAGCAGCTTTATCGGGGTGTCGGTGCAGTACTTC.

There are a few counts of this clone. CDR3 coding DNA: TGCAGCGTACGGACTACGGGAAACACCATATATTTT. This codes for CSVRTTGNTIYF. The J gene is TRBJ1-3, the V gene TRBV29-1; D is unresolved. This CDR3 spans 12 amino acids. Germline lookup yields CDR1 SQVTM and CDR2 ANQGSEA. The V end lost 6 bases, the J end lost 4 bases, and 10 bases lay between the germline ends.

This clone was seen a handful of times. The chain combines TRBV29-1 with TRBJ1-2; D perhaps matches TRBD1 (6 bases). V gave up 7 bases and J gave up 8 bases, with 20 bases separating them. The CDR3 consists of 13 residues. CDR1 and CDR2 from the germline V gene are SQVTM and ANQGSEA. CDR3 sequence: CSAGPTGKWGYTF. The CDR3 DNA reads TGCAGCGCCGGACCTACAGGGAAGTGGGGCTACACCTTC.

V gene TRBV27 combines with J gene TRBJ1-5, with 9 bases matching TRBD1. This CDR3 region has 13 residues. The germline CDR1 and CDR2 sequences are MNHEY and SMNVEV (reference sequence). J was trimmed by 5 bases and V by 4 bases; bases with no gene match: 0. The CDR3 nucleotides are TGTGCCAGCAGTTGGACAGGGGATCAGCCCCAGCATTTT. This gives the protein CASSWTGDQPQHF.

The gene calls are TRBV7-8 and TRBJ2-5, with 11 bases fitting TRBD1. V shed 0 bases and J 2 bases; nucleotides not matched to a gene: 5. Germline V gene sequence: CDR1 SGHVS, CDR2 FQNEAQ. The length of the CDR3 is 17 residues. The CDR3, as DNA: TGTGCCAGCAGCTTAGCGGGGACAGGGGGTAGGCAAGAGACCCAGTACTTC. It specifies CASSLAGTGGRQETQYF.

CDR3 in DNA: TGCGCCAGCAGCCACCCTCCCCCTGGGGCCAACGTCCTGACTTTC. Its translation: CASSHPPPGANVLTF. The chain combines TRBV4-1 with TRBJ2-6; D remains ambiguous. This CDR3 has 15 amino acids. V lost 3 bases to trimming and J lost 2 bases, with 8 bases between them. Germline CDR1 and CDR2: MGHRA and YSYEKL.

In its sample, this clone was seen a few times. The V and J genes are TRBV9 and TRBJ2-7; tentatively, D is TRBD1 (6 bases). V shed 4 bases and J shed 6 bases, with 14 bases lying between them. This CDR3 comprises 13 residues. Germline loops: CDR1 SGDLS, CDR2 YYNGEE. DNA of the CDR3: TGTGCCAGCAGCCCTGGGGGCAGCGGCGAGCAGTACTTC. Residues: CASSPGGSGEQYF.

The sample holds a few counts of this clone. The chain carries TRBV29-1 and TRBJ1-5, with 7 bases matching TRBD1. The CDR3 has 14 residues. The germline CDR1 and CDR2 sequences are SQVTM and ANQGSEA. V shed 5 bases and J 1 base; nucleotides not matched to a gene: 5. CDR3 in DNA: TGCAGCGTTCTAGACAGGGAGAGCAATCAGCCCCAGCATTTT. Translating gives CSVLDRESNQPQHF.

This clone was counted between two and nine times. This sequence joins TRBV30 and TRBJ2-7; D remains unclear. The CDR3 extends over 13 amino acids. In germline, CDR1 is GTSNPN, CDR2 SVGIG (reference sequence). The V end was cut by 4 bases, the J end by 1 base, with 11 bases between. The CDR3 is CAWTPMFSYEQYF. Here the CDR3 DNA reads TGTGCCTGGACCCCGATGTTTTCCTACGAGCAGTACTTC.

The chain has TRBV29-1 and TRBJ2-7; D is unclear. CDR1 and CDR2 (germline): SQVTM, ANQGSEA. The CDR3 extends over 13 amino acids. Trimming pared 2 bases from V and 4 bases from J, leaving 12 bases between. As DNA, the CDR3 is TGCAGCGTTGAAATTAGGGCTCGGTACGAGCAGTACTTC. Encoded protein: CSVEIRARYEQYF.

Comment on this clone: The junction departs from germline at one end; a sequencing error may be responsible. The chain has TRBV29-1 and TRBJ2-1; TRBD2 aligns across 8 bases. This CDR3 comprises 10 residues. Germline-derived CDR1 and CDR2 are SQVTM and ANQGSEA. The CDR3 reads CGVRGGEQFF. The CDR3 DNA sequence: TGCGGCGTACGCGGGGGGGAGCAGTTCTTC.

This clone appeared a few times. This rearrangement joins TRBV27 to TRBJ2-1; a possible D gene is TRBD1 (7 bases). This CDR3 has 16 residues. CDR1 and CDR2 (germline): MNHEY, SMNVEV (reference sequence). Trimming left V 8 bases short and J 1 base short, with 18 bases between. The DNA for the CDR3 is TGTGCCAGCGAGAGACAGGGAGGCCTATCCTACAATGAGCAGTTCTTC. It codes for CASERQGGLSYNEQFF.

The table lists this clone with a count of one. This chain connects TRBV4-1 to TRBJ1-1; D gene ambiguous. V dropped 6 bases and J dropped 1 base, with 6 bases sitting between them. Germline CDR1 reads MGHRA; CDR2 reads YSYEKL. This CDR3 spans 12 amino acids. CDR3 nucleotides: TGCGCCAGCAGTAACAGGAACACTGAAGCTTTCTTT. Encoded protein: CASSNRNTEAFF.

The chain uses TRBV5-6 and TRBJ1-6; D perhaps matches TRBD1 (5 bases). V was cut by 3 bases and J by 0 bases, with 13 bases left in between. This CDR3 spans 17 amino acids. CDR1 is SGHDT, CDR2 YYEEEE, per germline. The CDR3 reads CASSSGPPGSYNSPLHF. CDR3 DNA: TGTGCCAGCAGCTCGGGACCCCCCGGCTCCTATAATTCACCCCTCCACTTT.

This clone was seen a handful of times. V usage is TRBV29-1 and J usage is TRBJ2-3, with 7 bases matching TRBD1. The V gene's germline CDR1 is SQVTM and CDR2 ANQGSEA. The V gene end was trimmed by 4 bases and the J gene end by 0 bases; junction bases not matched to a gene: 4. This CDR3 is built from 14 residues. CDR3 in DNA: TGCAGCGTTGCGGACAGGCACAGCACAGATACGCAGTATTTT. Residues: CSVADRHSTDTQYF.